This record covers a single TCR beta chain. What this receptor recognizes is not known. Base qualities are missing; no much larger clone stands one base away. The sample comes from a study of T cells in tuberculosis (dated by TCRdb to the late 2010s). Describing the broader study: To characterize T cells specific for the mycobacterial lipid antigen glucose monomycolate (GMM), the study used CD1B tetramers together with high-throughput TCR immunosequencing. With 10 or so people per group, a South African clinical cohort compared IGRA-negative adolescents, IGRA-positive adolescents with latent tuberculosis, and adults with active tuberculosis. PBMC from patients with active tuberculosis were archived either before the start of standard anti-tuberculosis treatment or within 7 days of starting that treatment.

The time point label here, explained by the study, means: new active TB diagnosis, blood taken before or within 7 days of starting treatment. The patients with active tuberculosis were newly diagnosed, HIV-seronegative South African adults aged 18 years or older. Active tuberculosis was confirmed by positive sputum smear microscopy and/or positive M. tuberculosis culture. Immunosequencing of unsorted cryopreserved PBMC covered, on average, about 100,000 T cells per clinical donor. There are 17 amino acids in the CDR3, from cysteine to phenylalanine inclusive. CDR3 DNA only is kept here, 51 bases in frame from base 1. V is cut by 0 bases and J by 7 bases, and the space between the germline ends is 19 bases. CDR1 and CDR2 were assigned from the germline V gene as LGHNA and YNFKEQ. Beyond this particular receptor, the publication reports: Smaller mean NN-distances to GMM-specific TCRs were observed in active tuberculosis TCR-alpha repertoires than in IGRA-negative controls, suggesting clonal expansion of GMM-specific TCRs. Clinical samples were chosen by availability of cryopreserved specimens, and active tuberculosis cases were adults while controls were adolescents. The smaller NN-distances were partly driven by shorter CDR3-alpha lengths in active tuberculosis patients, and the difference for TCR-beta did not reach statistical significance. An accuracy of about 90% (AUROC 0.90) was reached by a classifier using the diverse GMM-specific repertoire, compared with 70% accuracy when GEM motif frequencies were used.

TCR libraries were generated with the immunoSEQ multiplex PCR assay, using TCR-beta and/or TCR-alpha/delta assays for each sample. The amplified TCR libraries were sequenced using the Illumina high-throughput platform. As for the original processing: Clustering and dimensionality reduction relied on pairwise TCRdist distances among GMM-specific receptors from T cells that were either sorted ex vivo or expanded in vitro. Each clinical repertoire received a mean NN-distance score, defined as the average TCRdist to the nearest 10% of tetramer-positive reference sequences. To compute GEM TCR motif frequency, the fraction of unique TCRs matching known GEM sequences by V/J usage and CDR3 length was calculated. Linear discriminant analysis with leave-one-out cross-validation, implemented in scikit-learn, was used to classify active tuberculosis. Entries here come from immuneACCESS through TCRdb and include only in-frame sequences with V and J called. Some clones fail to appear in such tables; in the studies checked, an unresolved V gene covers under half of the shortfall, and the cause of the remainder is unknown. V and J calls and clone size are those listed in that table; D and trimming were worked out from the DNA. The sample table contains approximately 46,000 clones; only one count was recorded for 90% to 95% of them. The ten biggest clones cover more than 1.2% of the sample.

The sample consisted of PBMCs, taken at tuberculosis diagnosis. This TCR came from an adult with tuberculosis. The sequence joins TRBV4-2 to TRBJ2-1, and the D gene may be TRBD2, 5 bases matching. The sequenced DNA: TGTGCCAGCAGCCAAGATTTTAGGTCTAGCCGGCGAAATGAGCAGTTCTTC. Its product reads: CASSQDFRSSRRNEQFF.